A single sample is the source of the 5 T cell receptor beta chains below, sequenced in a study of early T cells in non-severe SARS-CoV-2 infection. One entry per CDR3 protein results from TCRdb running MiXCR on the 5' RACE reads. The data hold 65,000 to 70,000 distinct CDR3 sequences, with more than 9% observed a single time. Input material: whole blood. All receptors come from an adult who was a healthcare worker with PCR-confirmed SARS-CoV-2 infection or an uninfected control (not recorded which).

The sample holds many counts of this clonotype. CDR3 residues: CASSFGLSGQMNTEAFF. The CDR3 DNA reads TGTGCCAGCAGCTTTGGCCTGAGCGGACAGATGAACACTGAAGCTTTCTTT. V gene TRBV5-4 combines with J gene TRBJ1-1; D is perhaps TRBD1 (6 bases). Germline V gene sequence: CDR1 SGHNT, CDR2 YYREEE (reference sequence). Trimming shortened V by 2 bases and J by 0 bases, and 17 bases separated the two germline ends. The CDR3 has 17 amino acids.

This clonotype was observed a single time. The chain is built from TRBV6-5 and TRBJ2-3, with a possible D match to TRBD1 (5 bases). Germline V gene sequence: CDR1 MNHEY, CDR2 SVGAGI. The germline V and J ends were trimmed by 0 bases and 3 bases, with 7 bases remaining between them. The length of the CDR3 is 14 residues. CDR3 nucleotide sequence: TGTGCCAGCAGTTACTCGGGGCATACAGATACGCAGTATTTT. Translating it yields CASSYSGHTDTQYF.

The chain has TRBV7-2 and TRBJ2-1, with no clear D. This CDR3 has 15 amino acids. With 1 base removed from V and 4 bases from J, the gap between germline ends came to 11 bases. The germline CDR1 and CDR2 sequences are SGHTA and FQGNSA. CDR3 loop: CASSLGGSKYNEQFF. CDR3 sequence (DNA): TGTGCCAGCAGCTTAGGTGGCAGCAAGTACAATGAGCAGTTCTTC.

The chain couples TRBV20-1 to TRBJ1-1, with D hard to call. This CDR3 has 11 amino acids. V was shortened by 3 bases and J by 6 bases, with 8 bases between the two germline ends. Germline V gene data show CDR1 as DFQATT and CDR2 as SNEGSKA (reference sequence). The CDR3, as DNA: TGCAGTGCTAGTTCGGGCTCTGAAGCTTTCTTT. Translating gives CSASSGSEAFF.

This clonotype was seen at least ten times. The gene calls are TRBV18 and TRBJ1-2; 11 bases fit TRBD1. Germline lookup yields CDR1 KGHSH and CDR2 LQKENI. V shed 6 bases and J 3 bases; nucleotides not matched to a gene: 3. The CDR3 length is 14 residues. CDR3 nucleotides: TGTGCCAGCTCCCGGGACAGGGGGGACTATGGCTACACCTTC. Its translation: CASSRDRGDYGYTF.